A selection of T cell receptor beta chains follows, all from one sample in a study of cytomegalovirus exposure and HLA in healthy donors. This table comes from immunoSEQ multiplex PCR, and its TCRdb copy is limited to in-frame clones, with some not included. The sample records approximately 130,000 clones, 81% being singletons. The specimen was PBMCs. All receptors derive from a man aged 18 to 35 in good health and CMV-seronegative. Each CDR3 is given with its conserved first and last residue. A D gene is named only where the DNA matches it firmly. The size entry is marked missing in some rows and otherwise reads once, few, many or a size class.

-	TRBJ1-6	TRBD1	TRBV5-6	CASSSGTGANSPLHF	TGTGCCAGCAGCTCGGGGACAGGGGCGAATTCACCCCTCCACTTT
-	TRBJ1-1	-	TRBV9	CASSVGEWQGPEAFF	TGTGCCAGCAGCGTAGGAGAGTGGCAGGGCCCCGAAGCTTTCTTT
-	TRBJ1-3	-	TRBV5-4	CASSFTGGGLGNTIYF	TGTGCCAGCAGCTTCACTGGAGGAGGCCTTGGAAACACCATATATTTT
-	TRBJ2-7	TRBD1	TRBV9	CASSVGEIRDRASYEQYF	TGTGCCAGCAGCGTAGGAGAGATAAGGGACAGGGCCTCCTACGAGCAGTACTTC
-	TRBJ2-3	-	TRBV6-6	CASSLIPTDTQYF	TGTGCCAGCAGCCTTATCCCCACAGATACGCAGTATTTT
-	TRBJ1-2	-	TRBV6-4	CASSEGGNGYTF	TGTGCCAGCAGTGAAGGCGGAAATGGCTACACCTTC
-	TRBJ1-3	-	TRBV27	CASSPGGVPGNTIYF	TGTGCCAGCAGTCCCGGGGGGGTACCAGGAAACACCATATATTTT
once	TRBJ1-1	-	TRBV5-1	CASREGYTEAFF	TGCGCCAGCAGGGAGGGTTACACTGAAGCTTTCTTT
once	TRBJ1-3	TRBD1	TRBV7-2	CASSPGQGEGDTIYF	TGTGCCAGCAGCCCGGGACAGGGAGAGGGGGACACCATATATTTT
-	TRBJ2-5	-	TRBV27	CASSFRETQYF	TGTGCCAGCAGTTTTCGAGAGACCCAGTACTTC
-	TRBJ2-3	TRBD2	TRBV4-1	CASSPGALRLAGGMSTDTQYF	TGCGCCAGCAGCCCTGGAGCGTTGAGGCTAGCGGGGGGAATGAGCACAGATACGCAGTATTTT
-	TRBJ1-1	-	TRBV6-1	CASSTSESTEAFF	TGTGCCAGCAGTACCTCGGAGTCTACTGAAGCTTTCTTT
-	TRBJ2-7	-	TRBV30	CAWSLTGLIYEQYF	TGTGCCTGGAGCCTAACGGGACTCATTTACGAGCAGTACTTC
-	TRBJ2-6	TRBD1	TRBV4-3	CASSQERQWGQSSGANVLTF	TGCGCCAGCAGCCAAGAACGGCAGTGGGGACAGAGCTCTGGGGCCAACGTCCTGACTTTC
-	TRBJ2-6	-	TRBV19	CASTDRSGANVLTF	TGTGCCAGTACAGACAGATCTGGGGCCAACGTCCTGACTTTC
once	TRBJ1-1	TRBD1	TRBV5-1	CASSGTRTGLNTEAFF	TGCGCCAGCAGCGGAACACGGACAGGGCTGAACACTGAAGCTTTCTTT
-	TRBJ1-2	TRBD1	TRBV2	CASSDGTGDGYTF	TGTGCCAGCAGTGACGGGACAGGGGATGGCTACACCTTC
few	TRBJ2-7	-	TRBV7-9	CASSSTASYEQYF	TGTGCCAGCAGCTCAACAGCTTCCTACGAGCAGTACTTC
-	TRBJ1-1	-	TRBV10-1	CASSDQGAGTEAFF	TGCGCCAGCAGTGATCAGGGTGCAGGCACTGAAGCTTTCTTT
-	TRBJ2-3	-	TRBV27	CASSLRSLVTDTQYF	TGTGCCAGCAGTTTAAGGTCACTAGTCACAGATACGCAGTATTTT
-	TRBJ1-2	-	TRBV4-3	CASSQVEGAPNYGYTF	TGCGCCAGCAGCCAAGTAGAGGGAGCCCCTAACTATGGCTACACCTTC
-	TRBJ1-5	TRBD1	TRBV18	CASSPRQGMGQPQHF	TGTGCCAGCTCACCGAGACAGGGAATGGGTCAGCCCCAGCATTTT
-	TRBJ2-2	-	TRBV2	CASNDQGSGELFF	TGTGCCAGCAACGACCAGGGATCCGGGGAGCTGTTTTTT
-	TRBJ1-1	-	TRBV30	CASRVQDTEAFF	TGCGCTTCCAGGGTTCAGGACACTGAAGCTTTCTTT
-	TRBJ1-1	-	TRBV7-6	CASSLQGGTEAFF	TGTGCCAGCAGCTTACAGGGAGGGACTGAAGCTTTCTTT
-	TRBJ2-7	-	TRBV6-5	CASSTQQRGYEQYF	TGTGCCAGCAGTACCCAGCAGCGAGGCTACGAGCAGTACTTC
-	TRBJ2-7	-	TRBV6-1	CASTQSYEQYF	TGTGCCAGCACTCAGTCCTACGAGCAGTACTTC
few	TRBJ1-2	TRBD1	TRBV28	CASSPHRTGEEDYGYTF	TGTGCCAGCAGTCCCCATAGGACAGGGGAAGAGGACTATGGCTACACCTTC
-	TRBJ2-5	-	TRBV9	CASSYPGGGQETQYF	TGTGCCAGCAGCTACCCCGGTGGCGGCCAAGAGACCCAGTACTTC
-	TRBJ2-1	-	TRBV27	CASSFTEYNEQFF	TGTGCCAGCAGTTTTACAGAGTACAATGAGCAGTTCTTC
-	TRBJ2-7	-	TRBV9	CASSPGSEQYF	TGTGCCAGCAGCCCGGGGAGCGAGCAGTACTTC